This T cell receptor beta chain came from a study of blood T cells in healthy people across ages. The sample holds many counts of this clonotype. Using a J-beta primer mix together with a sample-barcoded 5' primer, a second PCR was run for 7 to 11 cycles. One entry per CDR3 protein results from TCRdb running MiXCR on the 5' RACE reads. The sample holds roughly 1,500,000 distinct CDR3 sequences, around 39% seen once. V shed 0 bases and J 4 bases; nucleotides not matched to a gene: 3. The CDR3 sequence is 15 residues long. The germline CDR1 and CDR2 sequences are SGHRS and YFSETQ. Sequenced input: blood. The source of this sequence is a woman under 30 in good health. The chain couples TRBV5-1 to TRBJ2-1, with 8 bases matching TRBD2. DNA for the CDR3: TGCGCCAGCAGCTTGGCCCTAGCGGGTTACAATGAGCAGTTCTTC. It yields the protein CASSLALAGYNEQFF.